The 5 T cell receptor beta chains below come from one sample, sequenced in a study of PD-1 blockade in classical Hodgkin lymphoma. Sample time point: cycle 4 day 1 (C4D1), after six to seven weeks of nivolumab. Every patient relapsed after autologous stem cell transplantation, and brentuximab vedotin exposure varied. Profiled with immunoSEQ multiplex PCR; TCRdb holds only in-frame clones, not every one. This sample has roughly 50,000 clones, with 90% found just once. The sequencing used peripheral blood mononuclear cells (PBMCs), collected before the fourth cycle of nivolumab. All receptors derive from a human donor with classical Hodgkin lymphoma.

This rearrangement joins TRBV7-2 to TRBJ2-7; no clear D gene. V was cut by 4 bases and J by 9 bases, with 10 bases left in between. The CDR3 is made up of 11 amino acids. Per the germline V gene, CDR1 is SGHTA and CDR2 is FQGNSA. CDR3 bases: TGTGCCAGCAGCTCCTTTTCGAGGCAGTACTTC. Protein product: CASSSFSRQYF.

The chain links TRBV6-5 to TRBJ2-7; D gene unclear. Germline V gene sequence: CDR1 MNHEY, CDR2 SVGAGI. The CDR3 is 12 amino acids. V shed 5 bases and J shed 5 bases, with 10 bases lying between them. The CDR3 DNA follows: TGTGCCAGCAGTCCTACTCATAACGAGCAGTACTTC. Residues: CASSPTHNEQYF.

CDR3 in DNA: TGTGCCATCAGCATATGGGACCGGGAAGGGCCCTCGGGCGTTGAGCAGTTCTTC. It translates to CAISIWDREGPSGVEQFF. This chain links TRBV10-3 with TRBJ2-1; D might be TRBD1 or TRBD2, each matching 5 bases. This CDR3 comprises 18 residues. Germline V gene data show CDR1 as ENHRY and CDR2 as SYGVKD. Trimming shortened V by 6 bases and J by 9 bases, and 30 bases separated the two germline ends.

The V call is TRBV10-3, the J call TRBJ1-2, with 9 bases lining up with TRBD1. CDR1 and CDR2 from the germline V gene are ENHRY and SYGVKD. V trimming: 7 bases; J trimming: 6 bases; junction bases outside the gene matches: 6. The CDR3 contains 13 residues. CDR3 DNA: TGTGCCATCATGCGGGACAGGGTCCATGGCTACACCTTC. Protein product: CAIMRDRVHGYTF.

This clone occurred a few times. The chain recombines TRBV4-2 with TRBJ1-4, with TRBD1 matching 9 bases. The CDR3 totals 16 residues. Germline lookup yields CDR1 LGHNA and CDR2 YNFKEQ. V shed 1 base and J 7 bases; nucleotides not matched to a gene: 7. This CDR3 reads CASSQALSGQGEKLFF. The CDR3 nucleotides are TGTGCCAGCAGCCAAGCTCTGTCGGGACAGGGTGAAAAACTGTTTTTT.